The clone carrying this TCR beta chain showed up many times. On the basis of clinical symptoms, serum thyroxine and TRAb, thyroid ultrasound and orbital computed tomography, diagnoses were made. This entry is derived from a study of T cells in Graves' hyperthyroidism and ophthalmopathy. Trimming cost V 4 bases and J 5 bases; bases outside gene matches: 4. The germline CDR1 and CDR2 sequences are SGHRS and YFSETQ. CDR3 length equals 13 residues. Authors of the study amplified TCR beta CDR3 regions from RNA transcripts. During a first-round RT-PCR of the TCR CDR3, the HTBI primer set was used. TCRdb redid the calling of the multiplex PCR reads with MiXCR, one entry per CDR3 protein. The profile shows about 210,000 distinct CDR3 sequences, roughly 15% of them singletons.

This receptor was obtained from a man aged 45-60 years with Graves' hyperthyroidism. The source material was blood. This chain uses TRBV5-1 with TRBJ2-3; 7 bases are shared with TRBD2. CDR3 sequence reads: CASSPQRGDTQYF. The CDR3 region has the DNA TGCGCCAGCAGCCCGCAGCGGGGAGATACGCAGTATTTT.